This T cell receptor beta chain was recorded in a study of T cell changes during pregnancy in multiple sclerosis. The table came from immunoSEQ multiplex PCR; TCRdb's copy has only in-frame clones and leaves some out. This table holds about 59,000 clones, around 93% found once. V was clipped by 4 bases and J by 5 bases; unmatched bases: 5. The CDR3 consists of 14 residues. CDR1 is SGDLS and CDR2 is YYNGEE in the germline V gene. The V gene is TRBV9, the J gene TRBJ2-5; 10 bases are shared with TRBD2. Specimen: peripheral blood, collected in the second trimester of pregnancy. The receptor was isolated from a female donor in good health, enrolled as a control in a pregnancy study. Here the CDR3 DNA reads TGTGCCAGCAGCCCTCTAGCGGGGGCGGAGACCCAGTACTTC. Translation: CASSPLAGAETQYF.